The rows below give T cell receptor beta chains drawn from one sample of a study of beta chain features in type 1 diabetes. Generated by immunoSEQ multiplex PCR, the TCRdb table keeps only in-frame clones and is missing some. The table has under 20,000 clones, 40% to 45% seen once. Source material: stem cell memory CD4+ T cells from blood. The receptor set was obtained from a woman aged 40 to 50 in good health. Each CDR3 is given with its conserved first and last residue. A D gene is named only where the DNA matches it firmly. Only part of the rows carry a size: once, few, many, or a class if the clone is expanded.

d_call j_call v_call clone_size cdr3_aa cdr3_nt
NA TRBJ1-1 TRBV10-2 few CASTAVENTEAFF TGCGCCAGCACCGCGGTGGAGAACACTGAAGCTTTCTTT
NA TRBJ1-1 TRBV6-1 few CASSESAILDF TGTGCCAGCAGTGAATCAGCGATTCTTGACTTT
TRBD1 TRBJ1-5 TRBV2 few CASSVQGSNQPQHF TGTGCCAGCAGTGTACAGGGGAGCAATCAGCCCCAGCATTTT
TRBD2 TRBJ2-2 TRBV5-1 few CASTPAGTGELFF TGCGCCAGCACCCCAGCGGGGACGGGGGAGCTGTTTTTT
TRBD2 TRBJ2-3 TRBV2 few CATGRGGNADTQYF TGTGCCACCGGGAGGGGGGGGAACGCAGATACGCAGTATTTT
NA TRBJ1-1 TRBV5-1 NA CASSLAGGRMNTEAFF TGCGCCAGCAGCCTAGCCGGGGGGCGGATGAACACTGAAGCTTTCTTT
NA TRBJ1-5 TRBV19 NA CASMRGAGQPQHF TGTGCCAGTATGAGAGGCGCGGGTCAGCCCCAGCATTTT
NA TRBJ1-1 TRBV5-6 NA CASSLLAPDTEAFF TGTGCCAGCAGCTTGCTTGCCCCGGACACTGAAGCTTTCTTT
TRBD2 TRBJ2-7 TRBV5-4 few CASSPPGLANEQYF TGTGCCAGCAGTCCCCCGGGACTAGCAAACGAGCAGTACTTC
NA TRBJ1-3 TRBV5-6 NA CASSLVVTRWGQAGNTIYF TGTGCCAGCAGCTTGGTTGTCACCCGTTGGGGGCAGGCTGGAAACACCATATATTTT
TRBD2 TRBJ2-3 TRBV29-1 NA CSGTGGGGDTQYF TGCAGCGGGACCGGGGGGGGCGGGGATACGCAGTATTTT
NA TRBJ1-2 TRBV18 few CASLGQGPYGYTF TGTGCCAGCTTGGGTCAGGGTCCCTATGGCTACACCTTC
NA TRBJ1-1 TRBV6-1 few CASSPEGAMNTEAFF TGTGCCAGCAGCCCGGAAGGGGCGATGAACACTGAAGCTTTCTTT
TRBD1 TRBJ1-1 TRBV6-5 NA CASSYYRDSQAFF TGTGCCAGCAGTTACTACCGGGACAGCCAAGCTTTCTTT
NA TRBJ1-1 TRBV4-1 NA CASSPGWNTEAFF TGCGCCAGCAGCCCGGGGTGGAACACTGAAGCTTTCTTT
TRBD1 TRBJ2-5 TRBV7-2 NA CASSTGTGAQETQYF TGTGCCAGCAGCACCGGGACAGGTGCTCAAGAGACCCAGTACTTC
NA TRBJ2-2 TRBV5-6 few CASSLAGTGELFF TGTGCCAGCAGCTTGGCAGGCACCGGGGAGCTGTTTTTT
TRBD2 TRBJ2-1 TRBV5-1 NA CASSLDLAVYNEQFF TGCGCCAGCAGCTTGGACCTAGCGGTTTACAATGAGCAGTTCTTC
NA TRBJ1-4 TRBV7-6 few CASSLRGAREKLFF TGTGCCAGCAGCTTACGGGGGGCGCGGGAAAAACTGTTTTTT
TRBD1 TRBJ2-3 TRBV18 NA CASSTGQGGTDTQYF TGTGCCAGCTCTACAGGGCAGGGGGGCACAGATACGCAGTATTTT
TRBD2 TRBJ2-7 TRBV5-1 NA CASSFGTSGEEQYF TGCGCCAGCAGCTTTGGGACTAGCGGGGAAGAGCAGTACTTC
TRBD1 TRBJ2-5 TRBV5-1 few CASSPQGVKETQYF TGCGCCAGCAGCCCCCAGGGGGTTAAAGAGACCCAGTACTTC
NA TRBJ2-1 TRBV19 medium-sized CASSAMGLALEQFF TGTGCCAGTAGTGCGATGGGACTGGCGCTTGAGCAGTTCTTC
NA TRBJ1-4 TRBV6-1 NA CASSRLTGKDEKLFF TGTGCCAGCAGCCGCCTCACAGGGAAGGATGAAAAACTGTTTTTT
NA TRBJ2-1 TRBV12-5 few CASGLDHPRNEQFF TGTGCTAGTGGTTTGGACCACCCACGGAATGAGCAGTTCTTC
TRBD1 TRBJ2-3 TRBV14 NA CASSLTTIQGAETDTQYF TGTGCCAGCAGCCTTACTACTATACAGGGGGCAGAGACAGATACGCAGTATTTT
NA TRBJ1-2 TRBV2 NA CASSANSYGYTF TGTGCCAGCAGTGCGAACAGCTATGGCTACACCTTC
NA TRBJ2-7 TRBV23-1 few CASSQCIQRYEQYF TGCGCCAGCAGTCAATGCATCCAGCGCTACGAGCAGTACTTC
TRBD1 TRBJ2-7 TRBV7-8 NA CASSLGGQGRYEQYF TGTGCCAGCAGCTTGGGGGGACAGGGACGCTACGAGCAGTACTTC
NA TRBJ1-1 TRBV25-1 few CASSGLREAFF TGTGCCAGCAGTGGCCTGCGTGAAGCTTTCTTT
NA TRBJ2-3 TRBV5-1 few CASGNDWSTDTQYF TGCGCCAGCGGCAATGACTGGAGCACAGATACGCAGTATTTT
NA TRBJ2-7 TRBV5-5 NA CASSLTRVEQYF TGTGCCAGCAGCTTAACCAGGGTCGAGCAGTACTTC
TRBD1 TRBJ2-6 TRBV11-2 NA CASSHGTGVSGANVLTF TGTGCCAGCAGCCACGGGACAGGGGTCTCTGGGGCCAACGTCCTGACTTTC
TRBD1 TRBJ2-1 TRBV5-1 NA CASSSGQGSYNEQFF TGCGCCAGCAGCTCAGGACAGGGATCCTACAATGAGCAGTTCTTC
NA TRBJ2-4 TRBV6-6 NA CASSSRGRKNIQYF TGTGCCAGCAGTTCCAGGGGACGGAAAAACATTCAGTACTTC
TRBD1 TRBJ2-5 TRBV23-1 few CASSRQQGKGQETQYF TGCGCCAGCAGCCGACAACAGGGGAAGGGCCAAGAGACCCAGTACTTC
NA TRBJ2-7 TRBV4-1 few CASSQAGDSYSYEQYF TGCGCCAGCAGCCAAGCGGGGGACTCCTACTCCTACGAGCAGTACTTC
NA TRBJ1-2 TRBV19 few CASSISGVSGYTF TGTGCCAGTAGTATATCGGGTGTGAGTGGCTACACCTTC
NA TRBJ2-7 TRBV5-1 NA CASSLSWTGLTYEQYF TGCGCCAGCAGCTTGAGTTGGACAGGACTAACCTACGAGCAGTACTTC
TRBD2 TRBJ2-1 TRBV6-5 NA CASRLAGGRNEQFF TGTGCCAGCAGACTAGCGGGGGGGCGGAATGAGCAGTTCTTC
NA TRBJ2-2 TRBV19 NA CASSIYNAGELFF TGTGCCAGTAGTATTTACAATGCCGGGGAGCTGTTTTTT
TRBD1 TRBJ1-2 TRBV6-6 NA CASKPGQGVENYGYTF TGTGCCAGCAAACCGGGACAGGGGGTAGAAAACTATGGCTACACCTTC
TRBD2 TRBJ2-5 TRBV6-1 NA CASTPLAGGIETQYF TGTGCCAGCACCCCACTAGCGGGGGGGATAGAGACCCAGTACTTC
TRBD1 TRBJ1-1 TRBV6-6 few CASSPGQGAIRAAFF TGTGCCAGCAGCCCGGGACAGGGGGCGATTCGGGCAGCTTTCTTT
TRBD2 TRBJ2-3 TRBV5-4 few CASSIPTSGGADTQYF TGTGCCAGCAGCATACCGACTAGCGGGGGAGCAGATACGCAGTATTTT
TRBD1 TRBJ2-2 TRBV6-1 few CASRPGQGDTGELFF TGTGCCAGCAGGCCCGGACAGGGGGACACCGGGGAGCTGTTTTTT
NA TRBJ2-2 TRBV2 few CASSEAQAGPAGELFF TGTGCCAGCAGTGAAGCTCAGGCAGGGCCAGCCGGGGAGCTGTTTTTT
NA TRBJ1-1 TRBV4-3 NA CASSQEDILGTEAFF TGCGCCAGCAGCCAAGAGGACATCCTAGGGACTGAAGCTTTCTTT
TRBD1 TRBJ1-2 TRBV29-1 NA CSVGTGQGANYGYTF TGCAGCGTTGGAACGGGACAGGGGGCTAACTATGGCTACACCTTC
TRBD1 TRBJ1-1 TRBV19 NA CASSSRGRGNTEAFF TGTGCCAGTAGTAGCAGGGGGCGCGGTAACACTGAAGCTTTCTTT
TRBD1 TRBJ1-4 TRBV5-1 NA CASSPQGTGNEKLFF TGCGCCAGCAGCCCCCAAGGGACAGGGAATGAAAAACTGTTTTTT
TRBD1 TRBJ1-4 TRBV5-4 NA CASSLQGVSEKLFF TGTGCCAGCAGCCTACAGGGGGTCTCTGAAAAACTGTTTTTT